This T cell receptor (beta chain) was sequenced during a study of blood T cell repertoires in COVID-19. On the study more broadly: Collection of acute and convalescent COVID-19 samples took place in the United States, Italy and Spain. In each case, the material was cDNA or gDNA derived from T cells, B-cell-depleted T cells, or PBMCs.

In Seattle, patients joined the study during active infection and were tracked longitudinally. In the original workflow: By means of reference gene primer amplification, nucleated cell counts were estimated. Profiling relied on immunoSEQ multiplex PCR, and the TCRdb table lists in-frame clones only, not all of them. D and trimming were read from the DNA, whereas the V and J calls and clone size are those reported in that table. The profile shows more than 95,000 clones, 92% of them singletons. The germline V and J ends were trimmed by 6 bases and 4 bases, with 15 bases remaining between them. The CDR3 is made up of 14 amino acids. Per germline, CDR1 MNHEY and CDR2 SVGAGI.

The chain joins TRBV6-5 to TRBJ1-2; a weak D match, TRBD1 (6 bases). Sequenced material: peripheral blood. The TCR sequence derives from a man over 45 with COVID-19, enrolled during active disease. The CDR3 coding sequence is TGTGCCAGCAGGAACCCGGGACAACTCTATGGCTACACCTTC. Protein product: CASRNPGQLYGYTF.